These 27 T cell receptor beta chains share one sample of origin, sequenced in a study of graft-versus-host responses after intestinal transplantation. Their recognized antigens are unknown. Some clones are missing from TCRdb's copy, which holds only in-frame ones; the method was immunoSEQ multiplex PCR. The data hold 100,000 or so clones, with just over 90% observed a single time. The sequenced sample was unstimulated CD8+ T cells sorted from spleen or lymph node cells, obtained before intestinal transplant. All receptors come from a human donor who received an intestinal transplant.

CDR3 amino acids: CASSLRAGDNEQFF. CDR3 in DNA: TGCGCCAGCAGCTTGAGAGCGGGAGACAATGAGCAGTTCTTC. The genes are TRBV5-1 and TRBJ2-1, with 8 bases lining up with TRBD2. V was clipped by 1 base and J by 5 bases; unmatched bases: 2. The CDR3 extends over 14 amino acids. CDR1 SGHRS and CDR2 YFSETQ come from the germline V gene.

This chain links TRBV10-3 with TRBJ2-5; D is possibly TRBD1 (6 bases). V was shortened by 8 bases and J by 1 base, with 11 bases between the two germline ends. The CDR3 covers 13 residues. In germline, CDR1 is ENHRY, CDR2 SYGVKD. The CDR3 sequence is CAIGAGAQETQYF. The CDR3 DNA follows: TGTGCCATCGGGGCAGGGGCCCAAGAGACCCAGTACTTC.

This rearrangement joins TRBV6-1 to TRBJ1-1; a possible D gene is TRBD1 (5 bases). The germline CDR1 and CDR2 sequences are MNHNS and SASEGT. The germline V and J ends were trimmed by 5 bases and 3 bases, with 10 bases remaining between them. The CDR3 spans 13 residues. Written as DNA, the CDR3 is TGTGCCAGCAGTCGGGACTTTTACACTGAAGCTTTCTTT. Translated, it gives CASSRDFYTEAFF.

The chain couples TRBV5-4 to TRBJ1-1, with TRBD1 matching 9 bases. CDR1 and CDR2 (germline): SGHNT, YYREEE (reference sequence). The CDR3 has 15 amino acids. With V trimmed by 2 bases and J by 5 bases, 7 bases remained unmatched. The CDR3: CASSFGDRAGTEAFF. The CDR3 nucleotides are TGTGCCAGCAGCTTTGGGGACAGGGCTGGGACTGAAGCTTTCTTT.

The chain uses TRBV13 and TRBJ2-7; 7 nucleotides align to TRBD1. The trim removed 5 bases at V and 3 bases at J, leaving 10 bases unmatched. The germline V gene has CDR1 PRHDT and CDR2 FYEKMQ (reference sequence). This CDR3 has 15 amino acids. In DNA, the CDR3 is TGTGCCAGCAGCATCACCGGGACAGCCCACTACGAGCAGTACTTC. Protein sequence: CASSITGTAHYEQYF.

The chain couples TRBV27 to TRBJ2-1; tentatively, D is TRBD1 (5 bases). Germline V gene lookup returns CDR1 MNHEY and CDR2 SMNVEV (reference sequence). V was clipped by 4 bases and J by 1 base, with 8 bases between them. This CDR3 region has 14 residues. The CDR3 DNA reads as TGTGCCAGCAGTTCGGACATGTCCTACAATGAGCAGTTCTTC. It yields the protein CASSSDMSYNEQFF.

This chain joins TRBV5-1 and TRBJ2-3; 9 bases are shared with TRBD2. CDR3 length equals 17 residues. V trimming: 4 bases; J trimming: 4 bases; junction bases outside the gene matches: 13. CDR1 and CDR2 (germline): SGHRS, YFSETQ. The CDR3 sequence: CASSPNRPAGGPDTQYF. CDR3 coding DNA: TGCGCCAGCAGCCCAAACCGCCCAGCGGGGGGTCCAGATACGCAGTATTTT. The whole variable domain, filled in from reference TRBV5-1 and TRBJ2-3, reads KAGVTQTPRYLIKTRGQQVTLSCSPISGHRSVSWYQQTPGQGLQFLFEYFSETQRNKGNFPGRFSGRQFSNSRSEMNVSTLELGDSALYLCASSPNRPAGGPDTQYFGPGTRLTVL.

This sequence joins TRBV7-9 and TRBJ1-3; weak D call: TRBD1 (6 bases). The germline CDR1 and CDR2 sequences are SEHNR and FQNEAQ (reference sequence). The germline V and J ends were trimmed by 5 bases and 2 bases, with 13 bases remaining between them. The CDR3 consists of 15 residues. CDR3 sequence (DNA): TGTGCCAGCAGCCCCCTGACAGGAGCTGGAAACACCATATATTTT. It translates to CASSPLTGAGNTIYF.

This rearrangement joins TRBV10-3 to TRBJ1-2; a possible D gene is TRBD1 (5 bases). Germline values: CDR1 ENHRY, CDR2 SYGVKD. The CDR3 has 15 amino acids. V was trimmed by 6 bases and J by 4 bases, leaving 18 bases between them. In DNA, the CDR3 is TGTGCCATCAGGCTTAGCGGGCCTAGGGGCTATGGCTACACCTTC. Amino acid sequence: CAIRLSGPRGYGYTF.

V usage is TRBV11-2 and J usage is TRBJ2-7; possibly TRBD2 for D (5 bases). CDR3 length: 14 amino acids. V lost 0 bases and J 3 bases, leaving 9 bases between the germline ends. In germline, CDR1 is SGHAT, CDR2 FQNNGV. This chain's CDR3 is CASSLEGASYEQYF. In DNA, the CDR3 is TGTGCCAGCAGCTTAGAGGGAGCTAGCTACGAGCAGTACTTC.

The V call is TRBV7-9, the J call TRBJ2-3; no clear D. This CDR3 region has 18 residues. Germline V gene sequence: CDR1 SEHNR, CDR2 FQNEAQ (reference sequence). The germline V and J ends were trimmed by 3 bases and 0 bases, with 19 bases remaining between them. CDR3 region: CASSFSGGLVPSTDTQYF. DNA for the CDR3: TGTGCCAGCAGCTTTTCCGGCGGTCTAGTTCCTAGCACAGATACGCAGTATTTT. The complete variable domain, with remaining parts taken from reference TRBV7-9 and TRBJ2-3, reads DTGVSQNPRHKITKRGQNVTFRCDPISEHNRLYWYRQTLGQGPEFLTYFQNEAQLEKSRLLSDRFSAERPKGSFSTLEIQRTEQGDSAMYLCASSFSGGLVPSTDTQYFGPGTRLTVL.

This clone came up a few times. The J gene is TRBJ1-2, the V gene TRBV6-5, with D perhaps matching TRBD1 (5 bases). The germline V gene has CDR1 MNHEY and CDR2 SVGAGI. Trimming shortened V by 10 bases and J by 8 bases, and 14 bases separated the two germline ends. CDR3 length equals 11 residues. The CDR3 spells CATSPGWGYTF. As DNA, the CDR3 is TGTGCCACCTCACCAGGGTGGGGCTACACCTTC.

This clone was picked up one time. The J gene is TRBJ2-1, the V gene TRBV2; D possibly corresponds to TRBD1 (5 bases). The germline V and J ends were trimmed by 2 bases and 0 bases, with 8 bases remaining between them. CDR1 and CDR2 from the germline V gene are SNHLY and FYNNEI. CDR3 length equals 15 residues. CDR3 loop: CASSESGPSYNEQFF. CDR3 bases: TGTGCCAGCAGTGAATCAGGGCCCTCCTACAATGAGCAGTTCTTC. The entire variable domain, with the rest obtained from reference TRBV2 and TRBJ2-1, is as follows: EPEVTQTPSHQVTQMGQEVILRCVPISNHLYFYWYRQILGQKVEFLVSFYNNEISEKSEIFDDQFSVERPDGSNFTLKIRSTKLEDSAMYFCASSESGPSYNEQFFGPGTRLTVL.

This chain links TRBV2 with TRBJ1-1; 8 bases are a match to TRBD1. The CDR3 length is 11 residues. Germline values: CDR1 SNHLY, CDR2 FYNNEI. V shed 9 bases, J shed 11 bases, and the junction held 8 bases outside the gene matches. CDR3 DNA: TGTGCCAGGGACAGGGTAGAGGGTGCTTTCTTT. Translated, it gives CARDRVEGAFF. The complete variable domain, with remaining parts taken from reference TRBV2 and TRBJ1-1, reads EPEVTQTPSHQVTQMGQEVILRCVPISNHLYFYWYRQILGQKVEFLVSFYNNEISEKSEIFDDQFSVERPDGSNFTLKIRSTKLEDSAMYFCARDRVEGAFFGQGTRLTVV.

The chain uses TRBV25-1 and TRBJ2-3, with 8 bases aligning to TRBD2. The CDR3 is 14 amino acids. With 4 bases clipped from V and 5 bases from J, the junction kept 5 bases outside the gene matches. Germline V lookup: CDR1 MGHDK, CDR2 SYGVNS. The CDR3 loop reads CASSGGLAGDTQYF. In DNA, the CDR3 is TGTGCCAGCAGTGGAGGCCTAGCGGGAGATACGCAGTATTTT. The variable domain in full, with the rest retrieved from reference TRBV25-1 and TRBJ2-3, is EADIYQTPRYLVIGTGKKITLECSQTMGHDKMYWYQQDPGMELHLIHYSYGVNSTEKGDLSSESTVSRIRTEHFPLTLESARPSHTSQYLCASSGGLAGDTQYFGPGTRLTVL.

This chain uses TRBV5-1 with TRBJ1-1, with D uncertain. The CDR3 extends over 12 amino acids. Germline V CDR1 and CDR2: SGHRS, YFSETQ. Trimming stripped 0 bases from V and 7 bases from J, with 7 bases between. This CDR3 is CASSLVGSEAFF. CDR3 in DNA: TGCGCCAGCAGCTTGGTTGGCAGTGAAGCTTTCTTT.

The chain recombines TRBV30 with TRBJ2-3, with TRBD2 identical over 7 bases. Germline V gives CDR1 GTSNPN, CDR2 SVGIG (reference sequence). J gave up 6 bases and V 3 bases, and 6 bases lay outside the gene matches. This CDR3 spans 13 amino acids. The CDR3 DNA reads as TGTGCCTGGAGGGGGGGGAATCTGGATACGCAGTATTTT. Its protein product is CAWRGGNLDTQYF.

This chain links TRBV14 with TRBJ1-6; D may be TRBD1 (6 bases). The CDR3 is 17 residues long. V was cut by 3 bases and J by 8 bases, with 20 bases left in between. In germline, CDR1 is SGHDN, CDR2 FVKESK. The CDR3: CASSHTFRDTAYSPLHF. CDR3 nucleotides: TGTGCCAGCAGCCATACATTTCGGGACACCGCCTATTCACCCCTCCACTTT.

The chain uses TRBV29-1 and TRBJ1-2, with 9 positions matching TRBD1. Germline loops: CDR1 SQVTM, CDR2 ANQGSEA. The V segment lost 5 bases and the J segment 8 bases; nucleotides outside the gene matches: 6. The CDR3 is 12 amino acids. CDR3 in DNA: TGCAGCGTTAACAGGGGGCAGGACGGCTACACCTTC. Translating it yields CSVNRGQDGYTF. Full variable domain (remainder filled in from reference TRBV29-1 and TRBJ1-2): SAVISQKPSRDICQRGTSLTIQCQVDSQVTMMFWYRQQPGQSLTLIATANQGSEATYESGFVIDKFPISRPNLTFSTLTVSNMSPEDSSIYLCSVNRGQDGYTFGSGTRLTVV.

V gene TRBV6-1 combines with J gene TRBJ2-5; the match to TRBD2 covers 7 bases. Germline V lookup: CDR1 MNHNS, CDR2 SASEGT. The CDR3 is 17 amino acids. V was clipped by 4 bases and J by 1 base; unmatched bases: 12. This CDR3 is CASSGLGAGEFQETQYF. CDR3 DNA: TGTGCCAGCAGTGGACTCGGGGCGGGGGAATTCCAAGAGACCCAGTACTTC.

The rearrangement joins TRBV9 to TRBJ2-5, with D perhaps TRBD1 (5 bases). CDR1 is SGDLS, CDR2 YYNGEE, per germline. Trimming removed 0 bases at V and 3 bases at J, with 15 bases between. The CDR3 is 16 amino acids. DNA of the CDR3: TGTGCCAGCAGCGTAGGTGGGGCCTCGTACAAAGAGACCCAGTACTTC. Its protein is CASSVGGASYKETQYF. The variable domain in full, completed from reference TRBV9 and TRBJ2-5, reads DSGVTQTPKHLITATGQRVTLRCSPRSGDLSVYWYQQSLDQGLQFLIQYYNGEERAKGNILERFSAQQFPDLHSELNLSSLELGDSALYFCASSVGGASYKETQYFGPGTRLLVL.

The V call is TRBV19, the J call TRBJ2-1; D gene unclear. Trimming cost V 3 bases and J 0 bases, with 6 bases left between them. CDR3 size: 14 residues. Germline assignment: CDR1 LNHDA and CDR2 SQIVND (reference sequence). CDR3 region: CASSMVSSYNEQFF. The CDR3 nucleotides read TGTGCCAGTAGTATGGTCAGCTCCTACAATGAGCAGTTCTTC.

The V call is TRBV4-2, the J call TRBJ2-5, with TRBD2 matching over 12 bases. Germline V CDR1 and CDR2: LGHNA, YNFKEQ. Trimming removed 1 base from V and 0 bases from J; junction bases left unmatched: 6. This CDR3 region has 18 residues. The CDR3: CASSQVASGGADQETQYF. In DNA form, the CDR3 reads TGTGCCAGCAGCCAAGTGGCTAGCGGGGGGGCTGACCAAGAGACCCAGTACTTC.

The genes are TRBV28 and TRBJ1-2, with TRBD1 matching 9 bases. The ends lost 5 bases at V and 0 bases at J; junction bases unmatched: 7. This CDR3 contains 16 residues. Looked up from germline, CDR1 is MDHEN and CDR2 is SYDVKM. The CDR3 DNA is TGTGCCAGCAGTAACAAGACAGGGGGTGCTAACTATGGCTACACCTTC. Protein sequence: CASSNKTGGANYGYTF.

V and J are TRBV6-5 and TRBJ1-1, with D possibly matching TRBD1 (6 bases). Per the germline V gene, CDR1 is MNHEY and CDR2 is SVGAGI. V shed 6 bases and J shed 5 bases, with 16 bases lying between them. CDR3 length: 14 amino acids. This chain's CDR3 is CASRKQGHSTEAFF. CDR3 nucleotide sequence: TGTGCCAGCAGAAAACAGGGACATAGTACTGAAGCTTTCTTT.

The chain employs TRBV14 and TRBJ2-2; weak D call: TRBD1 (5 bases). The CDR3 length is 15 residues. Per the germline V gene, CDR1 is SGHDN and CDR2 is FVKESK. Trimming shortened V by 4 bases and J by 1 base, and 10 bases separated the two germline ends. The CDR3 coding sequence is TGTGCCAGCAGCCGCAGGGCGGAGAACACCGGGGAGCTGTTTTTT. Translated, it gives CASSRRAENTGELFF.

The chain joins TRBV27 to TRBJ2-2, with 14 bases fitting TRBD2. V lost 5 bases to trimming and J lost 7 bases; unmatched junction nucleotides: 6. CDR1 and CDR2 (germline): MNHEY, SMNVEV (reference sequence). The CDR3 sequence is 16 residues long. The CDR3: CASSGGLAGGVGELFF. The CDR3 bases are TGTGCCAGCAGTGGAGGACTAGCGGGGGGCGTCGGGGAGCTGTTTTTT.